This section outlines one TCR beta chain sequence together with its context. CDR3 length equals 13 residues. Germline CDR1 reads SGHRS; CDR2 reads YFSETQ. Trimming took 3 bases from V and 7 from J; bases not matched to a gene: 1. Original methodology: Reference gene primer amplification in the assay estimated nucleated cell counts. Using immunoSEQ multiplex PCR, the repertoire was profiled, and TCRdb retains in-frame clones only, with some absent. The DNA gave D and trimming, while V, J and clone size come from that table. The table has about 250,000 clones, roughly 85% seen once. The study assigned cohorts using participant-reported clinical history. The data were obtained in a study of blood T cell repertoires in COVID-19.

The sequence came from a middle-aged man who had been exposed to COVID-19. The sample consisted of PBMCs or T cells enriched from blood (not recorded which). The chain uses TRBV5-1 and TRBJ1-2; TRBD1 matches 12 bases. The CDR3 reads CASSWDRGPGYTF. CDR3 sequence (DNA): TGCGCCAGCAGCTGGGACAGGGGGCCTGGCTACACCTTC.